Presented here are 19 T cell receptor beta chains from one specimen sequenced in a study of blood T cell repertoires in COVID-19. The table came from immunoSEQ multiplex PCR; TCRdb's copy has only in-frame clones and leaves some out. This table holds a few hundred thousand clones, just over 90% found once. The sequenced sample was PBMCs or T cells enriched from blood (not recorded which). The receptors originated from a woman between 40 and 50 years old who had been exposed to COVID-19.

The chain uses TRBV7-3 and TRBJ1-1, with D unresolved. V was clipped by 5 bases and J by 3 bases, with 10 bases between them. Germline CDR1 SGHTA, CDR2 FQGTGA. This CDR3 contains 13 residues. Here the CDR3 reads CASSDVRDTEAFF. CDR3 in DNA: TGTGCCAGCAGCGACGTGAGGGACACTGAAGCTTTCTTT.

The chain carries TRBV13 and TRBJ1-1; TRBD1 aligns across 7 bases. Losses at the gene ends were 4 bases for V and 3 bases for J; bases not matched to a gene: 8. Germline V gene lookup returns CDR1 PRHDT and CDR2 FYEKMQ (reference sequence). The CDR3 spans 15 residues. The CDR3 bases are TGTGCCAGCAGCTCTTTTCAGGGGGTCGACACTGAAGCTTTCTTT. Translating it yields CASSSFQGVDTEAFF.

The chain carries TRBV6-2 or TRBV6-3 and TRBJ2-1, with TRBD2 matching 8 bases. The CDR3 is 19 residues long. Trimming cost V 3 bases and J 1 base; bases outside gene matches: 14. Germline V gene lookup returns CDR1 MNHEY and CDR2 SVGEGT. CDR3 amino acids: CASSYRAGGLLISYNEQFF. DNA of the CDR3: TGTGCCAGCAGTTATAGGGCGGGGGGATTACTTATTTCCTACAATGAGCAGTTCTTC.

The chain employs TRBV19 and TRBJ2-7; 8 nucleotides line up with TRBD1. The CDR3 spans 14 residues. The V gene end was trimmed by 5 bases and the J gene end by 6 bases; junction bases not matched to a gene: 9. The germline gives CDR1 LNHDA, CDR2 SQIVND (reference sequence). This chain's CDR3 is CASSRDRISGEQYF. CDR3 nucleotide sequence: TGTGCCAGTAGTCGGGACAGGATTTCTGGCGAGCAGTACTTC. The full variable domain, completed using reference TRBV19 and TRBJ2-7, is DGGITQSPKYLFRKEGQNVTLSCEQNLNHDAMYWYRQDPGQGLRLIYYSQIVNDFQKGDIAEGYSVSREKKESFPLTVTSAQKNPTAFYLCASSRDRISGEQYFGPGTRLTVT.

J is TRBJ1-6 and V is TRBV19; no reliable D call. V was trimmed by 7 bases and J by 4 bases, leaving 11 bases between them. The CDR3 spans 14 residues. Germline CDR1 reads LNHDA; CDR2 reads SQIVND (reference sequence). The CDR3 coding sequence is TGTGCCAGTAAGACGGCGACTTATAATTCACCCCTCCACTTT. As protein: CASKTATYNSPLHF. Drawing the rest from reference TRBV19 and TRBJ1-6, the complete variable domain is DGGITQSPKYLFRKEGQNVTLSCEQNLNHDAMYWYRQDPGQGLRLIYYSQIVNDFQKGDIAEGYSVSREKKESFPLTVTSAQKNPTAFYLCASKTATYNSPLHFGNGTRLTVT.

The chain carries TRBV9 and TRBJ2-7; D possibly corresponds to TRBD1 (6 bases). Trimming took 4 bases from V and 3 from J, leaving 17 bases between them. The CDR3 consists of 15 residues. Germline CDR1 and CDR2: SGDLS and YYNGEE. CDR3 protein: CASSPSPDSVYEQYF. The CDR3 DNA sequence: TGTGCCAGCAGCCCATCCCCGGACAGCGTCTACGAGCAGTACTTC.

The CDR3 protein is CASTGTHSEAFF. In DNA, the CDR3 is TGTGCCAGTACGGGGACTCATTCTGAAGCTTTCTTT. The genes are TRBV19 and TRBJ1-1, with D perhaps TRBD1 (5 bases). Trimming pared 7 bases from V and 6 bases from J, leaving 12 bases between. Germline values: CDR1 LNHDA, CDR2 SQIVND (reference sequence). The CDR3 has 12 residues.

The chain employs TRBV27 and TRBJ2-7; 8 bases line up with TRBD1. Unmatched junction bases numbered 16, after V lost 6 bases and J lost 6 bases. Per germline, CDR1 MNHEY and CDR2 SMNVEV (reference sequence). The CDR3 covers 16 residues. CDR3 DNA sequence: TGTGCCAGCAGCCGGCGGATGTCAGGGGGCAAGGGCGAGCAGTACTTC. As protein: CASSRRMSGGKGEQYF.

This chain connects TRBV12-3 or TRBV12-4 to TRBJ1-1; a weak D match, TRBD1 (6 bases). CDR3 size: 13 residues. Trimming left V 7 bases short and J 4 bases short, with 13 bases between. The CDR3 nucleotides read TGTGCCAGCACCCGGGGGGCCCTCACTGAAGCTTTCTTT. It encodes CASTRGALTEAFF.

For the CDR3, the DNA is TGTGCCAGCAGTGAGGGGCAGGGGGGAGAGACCCAGTACTTC. This codes for CASSEGQGGETQYF. The chain couples TRBV6-1 to TRBJ2-5; TRBD1 is a possible D gene (7 bases). The V end was cut by 3 bases, the J end by 4 bases, with 12 bases between. The CDR3 totals 14 residues. Germline CDR1 MNHNS, CDR2 SASEGT.

The rearrangement uses TRBV12-3 or TRBV12-4 and TRBJ2-2, with D unclear. The CDR3 has 13 amino acids. Trimming removed 5 bases at V and 0 bases at J, with 4 bases between. This chain's CDR3 is CASSPTNTGELFF. Written as DNA, the CDR3 is TGTGCCAGCAGTCCAACGAACACCGGGGAGCTGTTTTTT.

The chain couples TRBV7-2 to TRBJ2-2, with 7 bases that match TRBD2. This CDR3 is built from 16 residues. The trim removed 7 bases at V and 7 bases at J, leaving 15 bases unmatched. Per the germline V gene, CDR1 is SGHTA and CDR2 is FQGNSA. The CDR3 protein is CASTNPGGARGGELFF. CDR3 DNA sequence: TGTGCCAGCACCAATCCGGGGGGTGCGCGGGGCGGGGAGCTGTTTTTT.

This clone was seen a handful of times. The rearrangement links TRBV5-5 to TRBJ1-5; D is undetermined. Germline V gives CDR1 SGHKS, CDR2 YYEKEE (reference sequence). This CDR3 is 14 amino acids long. Trimming took 4 bases from V and 2 from J, leaving 10 bases between them. In DNA, the CDR3 is TGTGCCAGCAGCCCGGTCGGGGGCAATCAGCCCCAGCATTTT. It specifies CASSPVGGNQPQHF.

The chain joins TRBV11-3 to TRBJ2-7; weak D call: TRBD2 (5 bases). CDR1 SGHNT and CDR2 YENEEA come from the germline V gene. This CDR3 region has 17 residues. Trimming left V 5 bases short and J 0 bases short, with 20 bases between. The chain's CDR3 is CASSEPGGGRSSYEQYF. In DNA, the CDR3 is TGTGCCAGCAGCGAGCCCGGTGGCGGGCGCAGCTCCTACGAGCAGTACTTC.

V is TRBV2 and J is TRBJ1-2, with D possibly matching TRBD1 (5 bases). Per the germline V gene, CDR1 is SNHLY and CDR2 is FYNNEI. The V gene lost 6 bases and the J gene lost 8 bases, with 19 bases spanning the gap. This CDR3 region has 14 residues. As DNA, the CDR3 is TGTGCCAGCAGAGGAGGGACCACTTTAGGGGGCTACACCTTC. Translation: CASRGGTTLGGYTF.

The chain couples TRBV1 to TRBJ1-5; TRBD1, the table's D call, was not compared with the DNA. TRBV1 is tagged as a pseudogene. CDR3 length equals 16 residues. The CDR3 nucleotides are TGCACCAGCAGCCTATCGTCCAGGGGCAGCAATCAGCCCCAGCATTTT. It yields the protein CTSSLSSRGSNQPQHF.

The chain employs TRBV7-2 and TRBJ2-2; D not certain. In germline, CDR1 is SGHTA, CDR2 FQGNSA. V lost 1 base, J lost 3 bases, and 6 bases lay in between. The CDR3 runs 14 residues. The CDR3 DNA reads TGTGCCAGCAGCTTAGGTTTCGACACCGGGGAGCTGTTTTTT. Its translation is CASSLGFDTGELFF.

The V gene is TRBV19, the J gene TRBJ1-6; 8 bases line up with TRBD1. There are 15 residues in the CDR3. CDR1 LNHDA and CDR2 SQIVND come from the germline V gene (reference sequence). V dropped 4 bases and J dropped 9; count of bases not matched to a gene: 8. Here the CDR3 reads CASSSRTGNGSPLHF. CDR3 DNA: TGTGCCAGTAGTAGCCGGACAGGGAATGGTTCACCCCTCCACTTT.

V and J are TRBV12-5 and TRBJ1-5; TRBD1 is a possible D gene (6 bases). Looked up from germline, CDR1 is LGHNT and CDR2 is FRNRAP. The CDR3 has 14 residues. The V gene lost 7 bases and the J gene lost 5 bases, with 15 bases spanning the gap. As DNA, the CDR3 is TGTGCTAGTGCCCAGCACCAGGGGTATCAGCCCCAGCATTTT. Translating it yields CASAQHQGYQPQHF.